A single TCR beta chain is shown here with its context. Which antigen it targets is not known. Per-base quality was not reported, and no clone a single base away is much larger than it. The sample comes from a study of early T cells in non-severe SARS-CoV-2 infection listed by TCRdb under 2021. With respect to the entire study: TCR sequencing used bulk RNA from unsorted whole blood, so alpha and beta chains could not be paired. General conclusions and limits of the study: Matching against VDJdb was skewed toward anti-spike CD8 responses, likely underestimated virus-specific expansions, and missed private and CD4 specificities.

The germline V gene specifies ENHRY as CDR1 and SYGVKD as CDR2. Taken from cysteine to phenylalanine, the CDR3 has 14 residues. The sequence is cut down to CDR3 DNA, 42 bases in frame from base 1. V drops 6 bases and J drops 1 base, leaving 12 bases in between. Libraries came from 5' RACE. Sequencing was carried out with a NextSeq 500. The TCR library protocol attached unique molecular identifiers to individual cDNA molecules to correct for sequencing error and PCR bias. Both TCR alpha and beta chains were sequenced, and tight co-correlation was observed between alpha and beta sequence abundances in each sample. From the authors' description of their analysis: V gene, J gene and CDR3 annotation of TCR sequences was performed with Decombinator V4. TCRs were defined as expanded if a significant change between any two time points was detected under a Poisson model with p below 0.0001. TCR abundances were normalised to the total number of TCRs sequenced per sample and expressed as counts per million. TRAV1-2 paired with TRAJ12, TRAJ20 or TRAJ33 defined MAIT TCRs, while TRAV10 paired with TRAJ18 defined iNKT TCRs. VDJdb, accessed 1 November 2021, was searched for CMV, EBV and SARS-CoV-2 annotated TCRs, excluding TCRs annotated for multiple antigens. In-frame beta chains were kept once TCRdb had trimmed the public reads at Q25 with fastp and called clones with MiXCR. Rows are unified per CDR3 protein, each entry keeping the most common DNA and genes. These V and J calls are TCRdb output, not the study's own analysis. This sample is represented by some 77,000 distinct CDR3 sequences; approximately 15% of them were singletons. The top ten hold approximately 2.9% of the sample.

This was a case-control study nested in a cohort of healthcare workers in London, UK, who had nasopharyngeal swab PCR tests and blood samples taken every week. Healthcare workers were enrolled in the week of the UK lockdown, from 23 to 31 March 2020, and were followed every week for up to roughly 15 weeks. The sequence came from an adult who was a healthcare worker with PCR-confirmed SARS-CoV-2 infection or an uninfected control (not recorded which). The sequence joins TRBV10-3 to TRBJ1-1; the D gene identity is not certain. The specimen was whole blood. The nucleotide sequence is TGTGCCATCAGCGCACCTACCGGGAACACTGAAGCTTTCTTT. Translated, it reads CAISAPTGNTEAFF.